A selection of T cell receptor beta chains follows, all from one sample in a study of CD4 T cells in relation to SARS-CoV-2 and coronaviruses. The table came from immunoSEQ multiplex PCR; TCRdb's copy has only in-frame clones and leaves some out. Of 65,000 or so clones detected, over 70% appear once; the ten largest clones hold 1.6%. Input material: memory CD4+ T cells from PBMCs. The receptors originated from a human donor in good health. The conserved cysteine and the conserved F or W are not part of the CDR3 here. The order of the fields is J gene, V gene, CDR3 protein.

>TRBJ2-5|TRBV6-1
ASSEDRASETQY
>TRBJ1-4|TRBV4-1
ASSLLGRRTNEKLF
>TRBJ2-5|TRBV6-5
ASRDRGGTETQY
>TRBJ2-2|TRBV7-8
ASSLSGGNTGELF
>TRBJ2-5|TRBV2
ASSGSSGGAETQY
>TRBJ2-5|TRBV5-1
ASSMGQGETQY
>TRBJ2-3|TRBV9
ASSVADRGTDTQY
>TRBJ1-2|TRBV19
ASSISTGGTNYGYT
>TRBJ2-7|TRBV5-4
ASSLAGGDLYEQY
>TRBJ1-2|TRBV5-1
ASSIGTGVHYGYT
>TRBJ2-6|TRBV18
ASSQQGGPGANVLT
>TRBJ2-2|TRBV18
ASSQVQGRHAGELF
>TRBJ1-1|TRBV7-9
ASSRGNKYTEAF
>TRBJ2-3|TRBV7-3
ASSPRTRQTSTDTQY
>TRBJ2-7|TRBV6-5
ASRQGQLPYEQY
>TRBJ1-1|TRBV19
ASSIGGGDTEAF
>TRBJ1-2|TRBV3-1/TRBV3-2
ASSLQGSYGYT
>TRBJ1-1|TRBV28
ASSPRTGWNTEAF
>TRBJ2-5|TRBV28
ASSFPGGAWTQY
>TRBJ2-1|TRBV19
ASSITVGREYGNEQF
>TRBJ1-2|TRBV5-1
ASSPAGGDYGYT
>TRBJ2-1|TRBV5-1
ASSLAFRDRNNEQF
>TRBJ2-2|TRBV5-1
ASKQGTGTGELF
>TRBJ2-7|TRBV10-3
AISEPRPSSGGKPNEQY
>TRBJ2-1|TRBV5-1
ASSSGRALNEQF
>TRBJ2-7|TRBV18
ASSRTADSYEQY
>TRBJ2-3|TRBV9
ASTLGGGSLAGSPDTQY
>TRBJ1-4|TRBV7-9
ASSSGQGNTNEKLF
>TRBJ2-1|TRBV19
ASSISAGAKVEQF
>TRBJ2-3|TRBV9
ASDVGGGDTQY
>TRBJ2-2|TRBV3-1/TRBV3-2
ASSQVRNTGELF
>TRBJ2-2|TRBV19
ASSWRARGRNTGELF
>TRBJ2-1|TRBV2
ASSEGGGRADNEQF
>TRBJ2-7|TRBV6-1
ASSDPGLLYEQY
>TRBJ2-7|TRBV2
ASKGQASYEQY
>TRBJ1-1|TRBV30
AWRRRDTQNTEAF
>TRBJ1-5|TRBV5-1
ASSLAPGGAAAQPQH
>TRBJ1-2|TRBV7-2
ASSPGGAGRNYGYT
>TRBJ1-3|TRBV29-1
SVEQGAAGNTIY
>TRBJ2-3|TRBV6-6
ASSRWTSGELTDTQY
>TRBJ1-5|TRBV24-1
ATSGTGRNQPQH
>TRBJ2-7|TRBV6-5
ASFRTGGNEQY
>TRBJ2-1|TRBV10-1
ASSMGVGSYNEQF
>TRBJ1-5|TRBV5-6
ASSLGGGHQPQH
>TRBJ1-2|TRBV21-1
ASSPELRLRSYT
>TRBJ1-1|TRBV29-1
SAQGQPNTEAF
>TRBJ2-1|TRBV11-2
ASSLGVGSYNEQF